The 25 T cell receptor beta chains below were found in one sample sequenced in a study of control samples from healthy donors and cancer patients. The protocol was immunoSEQ multiplex PCR, while the TCRdb copy is restricted to in-frame clones and leaves out a portion. The sample holds some 140,000 clones, approximately 96% seen once. Sequenced: blood. The receptors were gathered from a man aged 40-49 years in good health.

The chain has TRBV7-9 and TRBJ1-6; weak D call: TRBD1 (5 bases). The CDR3 length is 14 residues. Trimming took 1 base from V and 9 from J, leaving 10 bases between them. The germline CDR1 and CDR2 sequences are SEHNR and FQNEAQ (reference sequence). CDR3 sequence reads: CASSLEPQGSPLHF. The CDR3 DNA sequence: TGTGCCAGCAGCTTAGAACCGCAGGGTTCACCCCTCCACTTT.

The chain recombines TRBV6-5 with TRBJ1-5, with D perhaps matching TRBD1 (6 bases). This CDR3 region has 14 residues. The V end was cut by 2 bases, the J end by 7 bases, with 12 bases between. Germline V lookup: CDR1 MNHEY, CDR2 SVGAGI. The CDR3 reads CASSYKAGVQPQHF. The CDR3 DNA reads TGTGCCAGCAGTTACAAGGCAGGGGTGCAGCCCCAGCATTTT.

This clone was seen just once. The chain has TRBV2 and TRBJ2-7, with TRBD1 matching over 9 bases. Germline-derived CDR1 and CDR2 are SNHLY and FYNNEI. The CDR3 has 12 amino acids. V shed 6 bases, J shed 7 bases, and the junction held 4 bases outside the gene matches. The CDR3 sequence: CASRTGGREQYF. CDR3 sequence (DNA): TGTGCCAGCAGGACAGGGGGTAGAGAGCAGTACTTC.

V is TRBV6-5 and J is TRBJ1-4; 9 nucleotides align to TRBD1. From germline, CDR1 is MNHEY and CDR2 SVGAGI. Trimming removed 4 bases from V and 8 bases from J; junction bases left unmatched: 5. The CDR3 has 14 amino acids. The CDR3 DNA follows: TGTGCCAGCAGTTCGGACAGGGGTCAGGAAAAACTGTTTTTT. It translates to CASSSDRGQEKLFF.

The genes are TRBV7-2 and TRBJ1-1; D is unclear. V shed 1 base and J shed 4 bases, with 13 bases lying between them. The CDR3 spans 15 residues. Germline V gene lookup returns CDR1 SGHTA and CDR2 FQGNSA. The CDR3 region has the DNA TGTGCCAGCAGCTTAGGGGTTTTGGCGGGCACTGAAGCTTTCTTT. The encoded protein is CASSLGVLAGTEAFF.

The chain links TRBV5-1 to TRBJ2-1; TRBD1 is a possible D gene (6 bases). Germline lookup yields CDR1 SGHRS and CDR2 YFSETQ. There are 15 residues in the CDR3. Deletions cut 4 bases from V and 5 bases from J, with 16 bases between. The CDR3 DNA sequence: TGCGCCAGCAGCCCGGACAGTTCACTTAACAATGAGCAGTTCTTC. Protein: CASSPDSSLNNEQFF. The whole variable domain, remainder taken from reference TRBV5-1 and TRBJ2-1, is KAGVTQTPRYLIKTRGQQVTLSCSPISGHRSVSWYQQTPGQGLQFLFEYFSETQRNKGNFPGRFSGRQFSNSRSEMNVSTLELGDSALYLCASSPDSSLNNEQFFGPGTRLTVL.

The chain couples TRBV18 to TRBJ1-2; weak D call: TRBD1 (6 bases). The CDR3 loop spans 14 amino acids. CDR1 and CDR2 from the germline V gene are KGHSH and LQKENI. The germline V and J ends were trimmed by 1 base and 5 bases, with 11 bases remaining between them. The CDR3 bases are TGTGCCAGCTCACCACAGGGGGAAGGGTATGGCTACACCTTC. This codes for CASSPQGEGYGYTF.

J is TRBJ1-5 and V is TRBV28, with D uncertain. The V gene's germline CDR1 is MDHEN and CDR2 SYDVKM. The CDR3 loop spans 9 amino acids. The ends were cut back, 9 bases at V and 4 bases at J, with 1 base in the middle. The CDR3 protein is CARNQPQHF. The CDR3 coding sequence is TGTGCCAGGAATCAGCCCCAGCATTTT.

The rearrangement joins TRBV12-3 or TRBV12-4 to TRBJ2-7; D unresolved. This CDR3 contains 12 residues. Trimming shortened V by 6 bases and J by 0 bases, and 6 bases separated the two germline ends. The CDR3 DNA reads TGTGCCAGCAGCCGCACCTCCTACGAGCAGTACTTC. Protein sequence: CASSRTSYEQYF.

The chain joins TRBV19 to TRBJ1-2; D perhaps matches TRBD1 (5 bases). The germline CDR1 and CDR2 sequences are LNHDA and SQIVND (reference sequence). This CDR3 spans 12 amino acids. The V gene lost 2 bases and the J gene lost 7 bases, with 8 bases spanning the gap. CDR3 nucleotide sequence: TGTGCCAGTAGTATACAGGGAGGTGGCTACACCTTC. Amino acids: CASSIQGGGYTF.

In its sample, this clone was seen a few times. This chain connects TRBV6-5 to TRBJ1-1; D is unclear. CDR3 length: 15 amino acids. The ends were cut back, 0 bases at V and 1 base at J, with 9 bases in the middle. CDR1 is MNHEY, CDR2 SVGAGI, per germline. CDR3 amino acids: CASSYSQTANTEAFF. The CDR3 nucleotides read TGTGCCAGCAGTTACTCCCAGACGGCGAACACTGAAGCTTTCTTT.

This chain joins TRBV6-5 and TRBJ2-7, with D unresolved. Germline V gives CDR1 MNHEY, CDR2 SVGAGI. The V end was cut by 8 bases, the J end by 3 bases, with 17 bases between. The CDR3 covers 14 residues. CDR3: CASEMSHYNYEQYF. CDR3 DNA sequence: TGTGCCAGCGAGATGAGCCATTACAACTACGAGCAGTACTTC.

The chain has TRBV27 and TRBJ1-1; D is unclear. The V and J ends lost 5 bases and 6 bases respectively, with 16 bases between them. This CDR3 is 14 amino acids long. Germline lookup yields CDR1 MNHEY and CDR2 SMNVEV (reference sequence). The CDR3 loop reads CASSTNVLRAEAFF. The CDR3, as DNA: TGTGCCAGCAGTACCAATGTTTTAAGGGCTGAAGCTTTCTTT.

J is TRBJ1-5 and V is TRBV5-6; TRBD1 aligns across 7 bases. Germline V gene sequence: CDR1 SGHDT, CDR2 YYEEEE. The V segment lost 1 base and the J segment 6 bases; nucleotides outside the gene matches: 13. The CDR3 runs 17 residues. This chain's CDR3 is CASSLCRDSGQSQPQHF. DNA of the CDR3: TGTGCCAGCAGCTTGTGCCGGGACAGTGGACAGAGTCAGCCCCAGCATTTT.

V is TRBV7-9 and J is TRBJ1-4; D may be TRBD1 (6 bases). The CDR3 is 15 residues long. V gave up 3 bases and J gave up 6 bases, with 14 bases separating them. Germline lookup yields CDR1 SEHNR and CDR2 FQNEAQ (reference sequence). This CDR3 reads CASSFFGGRDEKLFF. The CDR3 nucleotides are TGTGCCAGCAGCTTCTTCGGGGGGCGGGATGAAAAACTGTTTTTT.

The chain recombines TRBV27 with TRBJ2-1; 7 bases fit TRBD2. J was trimmed by 2 bases and V by 7 bases; bases with no gene match: 11. Per the germline V gene, CDR1 is MNHEY and CDR2 is SMNVEV (reference sequence). The CDR3 has 16 amino acids. The DNA for the CDR3 is TGTGCCAGCACCACCTCAGCGCGGGGGACCTACAATGAGCAGTTCTTC. As protein: CASTTSARGTYNEQFF.

CDR3 nucleotide sequence: TGCGCCAGCAGCCAAGCCCCAATAGCTAACTATGGCTACACCTTC. Its translation: CASSQAPIANYGYTF. This chain joins TRBV4-1 and TRBJ1-2; D unresolved. The CDR3 runs 15 residues. The germline V gene encodes CDR1 MGHRA and CDR2 YSYEKL. V gave up 1 base and J gave up 0 bases, with 9 bases separating them.

This clone was seen once. The gene calls are TRBV7-2 and TRBJ2-1, with 7 bases fitting TRBD2. Germline V gene data show CDR1 as SGHTA and CDR2 as FQGNSA. This CDR3 contains 15 residues. Trimming at V came to 1 base and at J to 1 base, leaving 1 base not matched to a gene. The CDR3 spells CASSLDGGSYNEQFF. Written as DNA, the CDR3 is TGTGCCAGCAGCTTAGACGGGGGGTCCTACAATGAGCAGTTCTTC. The full variable domain, completed using reference TRBV7-2 and TRBJ2-1, is GAGVSQSPSNKVTEKGKDVELRCDPISGHTALYWYRQSLGQGLEFLIYFQGNSAPDKSGLPSDRFSAERTGGSVSTLTIQRTQQEDSAVYLCASSLDGGSYNEQFFGPGTRLTVL.

The chain carries TRBV6-1 and TRBJ1-2, with unresolved D. CDR3 length equals 16 residues. The V and J ends lost 1 base and 2 bases respectively, with 14 bases between them. Germline V gene data show CDR1 as MNHNS and CDR2 as SASEGT. The CDR3 region has the DNA TGTGCCAGCAGTGAAGGGCCTCGGGAGGGAAACTATGGCTACACCTTC. Its translation: CASSEGPREGNYGYTF.

The J gene is TRBJ2-3, the V gene TRBV5-1, with D perhaps TRBD1 or TRBD2 (5 bases each). CDR1 is SGHRS, CDR2 YFSETQ, per germline. The CDR3 length is 15 residues. With 3 bases removed from V and 5 bases from J, the gap between germline ends came to 16 bases. The CDR3 sequence: CASSYRDPGGDTQYF. The CDR3 nucleotides read TGCGCCAGCAGCTACCGGGACCCCGGCGGAGATACGCAGTATTTT.

The chain's CDR3 is CASSYGGGPYNSPLHF. The CDR3 DNA follows: TGTGCCAGCAGCTACGGCGGGGGGCCCTATAATTCACCCCTCCACTTT. V and J are TRBV7-9 and TRBJ1-6; possibly TRBD1 for D (6 bases). V was pared by 4 bases and J by 2 bases, with 12 bases between. Germline V gives CDR1 SEHNR, CDR2 FQNEAQ (reference sequence). The CDR3 spans 16 residues.

V usage is TRBV28 and J usage is TRBJ1-2; maybe TRBD1 (5 bases). V lost 8 bases and J 0 bases, leaving 10 bases between the germline ends. The V gene's germline CDR1 is MDHEN and CDR2 SYDVKM. The length of the CDR3 is 13 residues. The CDR3 DNA sequence: TGTGCCAGCCAGGACACCACTAACTATGGCTACACCTTC. Amino acid sequence: CASQDTTNYGYTF.

The genes are TRBV7-2 and TRBJ2-1; D might be TRBD1 or TRBD2, each matching 5 bases. Trimming shortened V by 3 bases and J by 7 bases, and 25 bases separated the two germline ends. In germline, CDR1 is SGHTA, CDR2 FQGNSA. The CDR3 contains 18 residues. CDR3 DNA sequence: TGTGCCAGCAGCTTTGAAGGGGCACTTCGAGGATGGGGGAATGAGCAGTTCTTC. This encodes CASSFEGALRGWGNEQFF.

The rearrangement uses TRBV3-1 (or the pseudogene TRBV3-2) and TRBJ1-1; D remains unclear. V lost 1 base and J lost 3, with 3 bases in between. The CDR3 covers 12 residues. Per germline, CDR1 LGHDT and CDR2 YNNKEL (reference sequence). Written as DNA, the CDR3 is TGTGCCAGCAGCCAAGCCGACACTGAAGCTTTCTTT. It translates to CASSQADTEAFF.

The gene calls are TRBV28 and TRBJ1-1; no definite D call. Trimming removed 2 bases at V and 1 base at J, with 5 bases between. CDR3 length: 13 amino acids. CDR1 is MDHEN, CDR2 SYDVKM, per germline. This CDR3 is CASSLPQNTEAFF. The CDR3, as DNA: TGTGCCAGCAGTTTACCCCAGAACACTGAAGCTTTCTTT.